This is a list of T cell receptor beta chains from one sample in a study of blood T cell repertoires in COVID-19. The repertoire was sequenced with immunoSEQ multiplex PCR; TCRdb's copy has only in-frame clones and lacks some. The table records around 300,000 clones, about nine tenths of them present only once. Material for sequencing was peripheral blood. Receptors were obtained from a woman under 40 with active or convalescent COVID-19. Both conserved end residues are part of each CDR3. The order of the fields is clone size, D gene, V gene, J gene, CDR3 DNA, CDR3 protein. A D gene is named only where the DNA matches it firmly. A clone size is listed for some rows: how often the clone was seen (once, few, many), or a class if it is expanded.

-,TRBD1,TRBV4-1,TRBJ1-4,TGCGCCAGCAGCCAGATTTATGGGACAGGTGAAAAACTGTTTTTT,CASSQIYGTGEKLFF
-,-,TRBV7-2,TRBJ2-7,TGTGCCAGCAGCTTTGGATTGGGGGGCTACGAGCAGTACTTC,CASSFGLGGYEQYF
-,-,TRBV30,TRBJ2-7,TGTGCCTGGACCCTAGGACACCGGTCGGGTTACGAGCAGTACTTC,CAWTLGHRSGYEQYF
-,-,TRBV9,TRBJ1-5,TGTGCCAGCAGCGTAGAGGAGACGCGCAATCAGCCCCAGCATTTT,CASSVEETRNQPQHF
once,TRBD1,TRBV5-1,TRBJ2-7,TGCGCCAGCAGCACAACGACAGGGAGTGAGGGGGTTGTCGAGCAGTACTTC,CASSTTTGSEGVVEQYF
-,TRBD1,TRBV7-3,TRBJ1-4,TGTGCCAGCAGCTCCCCGGGACAGGGGGCTTTTGGGAGTGAAAAACTGTTTTTT,CASSSPGQGAFGSEKLFF
-,TRBD1,TRBV5-1,TRBJ2-5,TGCGCCAGCAGCTTGGCCGGGACAGGGGGCTCAGAGACCCAGTACTTC,CASSLAGTGGSETQYF
once,-,TRBV7-2,TRBJ1-2,TGTGCCAGCAGCTTAACAGGGATCTATGGCTACACCTTC,CASSLTGIYGYTF
-,TRBD2,TRBV10-3,TRBJ2-5,TGTGCCATCAGTGAGGGAAATCTACTAGCGGGGAAAGAGACCCAGTACTTC,CAISEGNLLAGKETQYF
-,TRBD2,TRBV9,TRBJ2-3,TGTGCCAGCAGCGTTCTAGCGGGGAGCACAGATACGCAGTATTTT,CASSVLAGSTDTQYF
-,TRBD2,TRBV2,TRBJ2-1,TGTGCCAGCAGTGTCGTAGCGGGGGGGCGTAATGAGCAGTTCTTC,CASSVVAGGRNEQFF
-,-,TRBV24-1,TRBJ2-3,TGTGCCACCAGTGAGTCAGGGGTTGTAGATACGCAGTATTTT,CATSESGVVDTQYF
-,-,TRBV7-2,TRBJ2-6,TGTGCCAGCAGCTCCGGGGTATCCTCGGGGGCCAACGTCCTGACTTTC,CASSSGVSSGANVLTF
-,-,TRBV18,TRBJ1-2,TGTGCCAGCTCCCGGGGAGGGAATGATGGCTACACCTTC,CASSRGGNDGYTF
-,TRBD1,TRBV30,TRBJ1-6,TGTGCCTGGAGGGGGGACAGGCCGGTCTATTCACCCCTCCACTTT,CAWRGDRPVYSPLHF
-,TRBD1,TRBV28,TRBJ1-2,TGTGCCAGCAGTTCGCCGGGCCGACAGGGGCTGGGAGTCTATGGCTACACCTTC,CASSSPGRQGLGVYGYTF
few,TRBD1,TRBV19,TRBJ1-4,TGTGCCAGTAGTAGGGACAGGTATAATGAAAAACTGTTTTTT,CASSRDRYNEKLFF
-,-,TRBV5-1,TRBJ2-5,TGCGCCAGCAGCTTGTTGGGGAGGGAGACCCAGTACTTC,CASSLLGRETQYF
-,TRBD1,TRBV7-2,TRBJ1-2,TGTGCCAGCAGCCTCCGACAGGGGAGGATGGCTAACTATGGCTACACCTTC,CASSLRQGRMANYGYTF
-,-,TRBV6-5,TRBJ2-1,TGTGCCAGCACCGAGGGAAATGAGCAGTTCTTC,CASTEGNEQFF
-,-,TRBV7-9,TRBJ2-7,TGTGCCAGCAGCTTAGACGGGGGGCCAGATGGGCAGTACTTC,CASSLDGGPDGQYF
-,TRBD2,TRBV4-3,TRBJ2-1,TGCGCCAGCAGCCAAGAGACCCCCGCTAGCGGGAGGGGGTACAATGAGCAGTTCTTC,CASSQETPASGRGYNEQFF
-,TRBD1,TRBV27,TRBJ2-2,TGTGCCAGCAGTTTATACGGACAGGGGGCAAACACCGGGGAGCTGTTTTTT,CASSLYGQGANTGELFF
once,TRBD2,TRBV28,TRBJ2-3,TGTGCCAGCAGTCCGGCTTATGGGGGTAGCGGGGTGCAAGATACGCAGTATTTT,CASSPAYGGSGVQDTQYF
-,-,TRBV7-6,TRBJ2-5,TGTGCCAGCAGCTTAGCCTGGGTGGGGGCAGAGACCCAGTACTTC,CASSLAWVGAETQYF
-,-,TRBV5-6,TRBJ2-2,TGTGCCAGCAGCTTGGGCACGGGGAAGGGCGGGGAGCTGTTTTTT,CASSLGTGKGGELFF
-,TRBD1,TRBV6-2/TRBV6-3,TRBJ2-2,TGTGCCAGCAGTTACTCGCTGAGACAGGGCAAAGAAGGGGAGCTGTTTTTT,CASSYSLRQGKEGELFF
many,-,TRBV5-6,TRBJ1-3,TGTGCCAGCAGCTACAACAACGGGGACACCATATATTTT,CASSYNNGDTIYF
-,TRBD1,TRBV6-6,TRBJ1-6,TGTGCCAGCAGGACAGAACAGGGGGCTGGGTCACCCCTCCACTTT,CASRTEQGAGSPLHF
few,-,TRBV12-3/TRBV12-4,TRBJ2-2,TGTGCCAGCCAAATCACCGGGGAGCTGTTTTTT,CASQITGELFF
few,-,TRBV7-2,TRBJ1-1,TGTGCCAGCAGCCCTACTCGACAGGAAGCTTTCTTT,CASSPTRQEAFF
few,TRBD2,TRBV28,TRBJ2-6,TGTGCCAGCTTTAGCGGGGGGGCATCTGGGGCCAACGTCCTGACTTTC,CASFSGGASGANVLTF
-,TRBD1,TRBV3-1/TRBV3-2,TRBJ1-1,TGTGCCAGCAGCCCAGGACAGGGGGCTGAAGCTTTCTTT,CASSPGQGAEAFF
-,-,TRBV3-1/TRBV3-2,TRBJ2-1,TGTGCCAGCAGCCGCGCAGGTCAGGACATTACGTTCTTC,CASSRAGQDITFF
-,TRBD1,TRBV4-3,TRBJ1-4,TGCGCCAGCAGCCAAGCCGGACAGGGCTTAGGAAAACTGTTTTTT,CASSQAGQGLGKLFF
-,TRBD2,TRBV18,TRBJ2-1,TGTGCCAGCTCACCACTTGGCGGGGGTACCTCCTACAATGAGCAGTTCTTC,CASSPLGGGTSYNEQFF
few,-,TRBV6-5,TRBJ1-5,TGTGCCAGCAACCAGGGTATCTATCAGCCCCAGCATTTT,CASNQGIYQPQHF
-,-,TRBV28,TRBJ2-5,TGTGCCAGCAGTTTAGGGGGGCAAGAGACCCAGTACTTC,CASSLGGQETQYF
-,-,TRBV19,TRBJ1-5,TGTGCCAGTAGTGGCGGCACCCCAAATCAGCCCCAGCATTTT,CASSGGTPNQPQHF
few,TRBD1,TRBV4-1,TRBJ1-5,TGCGCCAGCAGCCTCCAACCCACAGGGGGTCAGCCCCAGCATTTT,CASSLQPTGGQPQHF
-,-,TRBV6-5,TRBJ2-2,TGTGCCACCGGGACAGCGGGCACCGGGGAGCTGTTTTTT,CATGTAGTGELFF
-,-,TRBV7-6,TRBJ2-7,TGTGCCAGCAGCCCGGAAGGAATCTCGTTAAACAGGAAATCCGGGACACCTTGCGAGCAGTACTTC,CASSPEGISLNRKSGTPCEQYF
-,TRBD1,TRBV11-2,TRBJ1-1,TGTGCCAGCAGCTTATCGGGACAGGGAAACACTGAAGCTTTCTTT,CASSLSGQGNTEAFF
-,-,TRBV27,TRBJ2-1,TGTGCCAGCAGTTTGTTCCCAGGGAATGAGCAGTTCTTC,CASSLFPGNEQFF
-,-,TRBV30,TRBJ2-7,TGTGCCTGGAGTGTGGGCAGGGTAACCGCCTACGAGCAGTACTTC,CAWSVGRVTAYEQYF
-,TRBD1,TRBV6-5,TRBJ1-4,TGTGCCAGCAGTCCTAACGCCGGGACAGCAAAACTGTTTTTT,CASSPNAGTAKLFF
-,-,TRBV28,TRBJ2-3,TGTGCCTGCTCGACTAGCACAGATACGCAGTATTTT,CACSTSTDTQYF
-,TRBD1,TRBV5-1,TRBJ2-3,TGCGCCAGCAGCGCAGGACAGGGAACAGATACGCAGTATTTT,CASSAGQGTDTQYF
-,TRBD1,TRBV9,TRBJ2-1,TGTGCCAGCAGCGTAGCCGGACAGGACAATGAGCAGTTCTTC,CASSVAGQDNEQFF
once,-,TRBV29-1,TRBJ1-1,TGCAGCGTTCGAGGGCCCACTGAAGCTTTCTTT,CSVRGPTEAFF
-,TRBD1,TRBV30,TRBJ1-1,TGTGCCTGGGGACAGGAGAACACTGAAGCTTTCTTT,CAWGQENTEAFF
-,-,TRBV6-2/TRBV6-3,TRBJ1-1,TGTGCCAGCAGTTACAGGGGAGGAATCACTGAAGCTTTCTTT,CASSYRGGITEAFF
-,TRBD2,TRBV7-8,TRBJ2-5,TGTGCCAGCAGCGGGGGGACTAGCGGGGGCCAAGAGACCCAGTACTTC,CASSGGTSGGQETQYF
-,TRBD1,TRBV7-8,TRBJ1-5,TGTGCCAGCAGCTCAGCGACAGGGAACCAGCCCCAGCATTTT,CASSSATGNQPQHF
-,-,TRBV28,TRBJ1-6,TGTGCCAGCAGTTTAGGAAGACTTAATAATTCACCCCTCCACTTT,CASSLGRLNNSPLHF
-,-,TRBV2,TRBJ1-6,TGTGCCAGCTCTTCTAGCTCCTATAATTCACCCCTCCACTTT,CASSSSSYNSPLHF
once,-,TRBV5-1,TRBJ1-3,TGCGCCAGCAGCTTGGCGGGGATTGGAAACACCATATATTTT,CASSLAGIGNTIYF
-,TRBD1,TRBV5-7,TRBJ1-3,TGTGCCAGCACAGCCACTGCCCATACCAGGGGGCTCGGAAACACCATATATTTT,CASTATAHTRGLGNTIYF
-,TRBD1,TRBV4-1,TRBJ2-1,TGCGCCAGCAGCTACCGGGACAGTCCATTCTACAATGAGCAGTTCTTC,CASSYRDSPFYNEQFF